These T cell receptor beta chains were read from a single sample in a study of OX40 agonist ivuxolimab in advanced cancers. Generated by immunoSEQ multiplex PCR, the TCRdb table keeps only in-frame clones and is missing some. The sample has 15,000 to 20,000 clones, around 71% seen once. The specimen was CD4+ or CD8+ T cells sorted from blood, collected in a trial of the OX40 agonist ivuxolimab. Receptors originate from an adult with an advanced solid tumor such as melanoma, head and neck, liver or kidney cancer. Both conserved end residues are part of each CDR3. A D gene is named only where the DNA matches it firmly. Where a row states a size, it is once, few, many or the class of an expanded clone; other rows omit it.

V gene	clone size	D gene	J gene	CDR3 length	CDR3 protein	CDR3 DNA
TRBV27	NA	NA	TRBJ1-1	15	CASSLSALGNTEAFF	TGTGCCAGCAGTTTGTCGGCTCTCGGGAACACTGAAGCTTTCTTT
TRBV5-5	NA	NA	TRBJ2-5	15	CASSPWGNQQETQYF	TGTGCCAGCAGCCCCTGGGGGAACCAACAAGAGACCCAGTACTTC
TRBV7-8	NA	NA	TRBJ1-1	14	CASSLAGGNTEAFF	TGTGCCAGCAGCCTTGCGGGAGGGAACACTGAAGCTTTCTTT
TRBV27	NA	NA	TRBJ2-1	12	CASSGSDNEQFF	TGTGCCAGCAGTGGAAGTGACAATGAGCAGTTCTTC
TRBV30	few	NA	TRBJ1-5	13	CAEQGESNQPQHF	TGTGCCGAACAGGGCGAAAGCAATCAGCCCCAGCATTTT
TRBV9	NA	NA	TRBJ2-7	15	CASSVALGSSYEQYF	TGTGCCAGCAGCGTAGCTCTGGGGAGCTCCTACGAGCAGTACTTC
TRBV25-1	NA	TRBD2	TRBJ2-1	13	CASSEGLAGKQFF	TGTGCCAGCAGTGAAGGACTAGCGGGGAAGCAGTTCTTC
TRBV6-5	NA	NA	TRBJ2-7	14	CARIMGLACYEQYF	TGTGCCAGGATTATGGGGCTAGCGTGCTACGAGCAGTACTTC
TRBV27	once	TRBD1	TRBJ2-7	15	CASSPPSGTAYEQYF	TGTGCCAGCAGCCCCCCGTCCGGGACAGCCTACGAGCAGTACTTC
TRBV30	medium-sized	NA	TRBJ1-1	12	CAWSPHNTEAFF	TGTGCCTGGAGTCCTCATAACACTGAAGCTTTCTTT
TRBV28	few	TRBD2	TRBJ2-7	13	CASSLAGDYEQYF	TGTGCCAGCAGCTTAGCGGGAGACTACGAGCAGTACTTC
TRBV5-6	NA	TRBD1	TRBJ2-7	17	CASSRSRTGSKSYEQYF	TGTGCCAGCAGCAGAAGCCGGACAGGGTCAAAATCCTACGAGCAGTACTTC
TRBV28	NA	TRBD1	TRBJ1-3	19	CASSLLIEDRGPSGNTIYF	TGTGCCAGCAGTTTATTGATAGAGGACAGGGGCCCCTCTGGAAACACCATATATTTT
TRBV7-9	NA	TRBD2	TRBJ2-5	15	CASSSGGLAGKTQYF	TGTGCCAGCAGCTCCGGAGGACTAGCGGGAAAGACCCAGTACTTC
TRBV27	NA	NA	TRBJ1-5	12	CAIGDTLGPQHF	TGTGCCATCGGGGACACCCTCGGGCCCCAGCATTTT
TRBV6-4	NA	TRBD2	TRBJ2-3	15	CAITAGLANTDTQYF	TGTGCCATCACCGCGGGACTAGCGAACACAGATACGCAGTATTTT
TRBV9	NA	TRBD1	TRBJ2-7	14	CASSAGDRAYEQYF	TGTGCCAGCAGCGCGGGGGACAGGGCCTACGAGCAGTACTTC
TRBV2	NA	NA	TRBJ2-1	12	CASRTGNNEQFF	TGTGCCAGCCGAACAGGAAACAATGAGCAGTTCTTC
TRBV7-8	NA	NA	TRBJ2-1	15	CASRLPGMGYNEQFF	TGTGCCAGCAGACTCCCTGGTATGGGATACAATGAGCAGTTCTTC
TRBV10-3	NA	NA	TRBJ2-7	13	CASSEALPNEQYF	TGTGCCAGCAGTGAAGCGCTCCCCAACGAGCAGTACTTC
TRBV9	NA	NA	TRBJ2-7	13	CASSAGGAYEQYF	TGTGCCAGCAGCGCAGGCGGGGCCTACGAGCAGTACTTC
TRBV4-2	NA	TRBD1	TRBJ1-2	14	CASSSDRGQDGYTF	TGTGCCAGCAGCTCCGACAGGGGGCAGGATGGCTACACCTTC
TRBV7-6	few	TRBD1	TRBJ2-3	16	CASSSNGQGSTDTQYF	TGTGCCAGCAGCTCTAACGGACAGGGAAGCACAGATACGCAGTATTTT
TRBV7-7	NA	NA	TRBJ2-1	14	CASSLGDQYNEQFF	TGTGCCAGCAGCTTAGGGGACCAATACAATGAGCAGTTCTTC
TRBV27	NA	TRBD2	TRBJ2-1	16	CASSTGTSENYNEQFF	TGTGCCAGCAGTACCGGGACTAGCGAGAACTACAATGAGCAGTTCTTC
TRBV7-9	few	TRBD1	TRBJ2-5	15	CASSFPDRGQETQYF	TGTGCCAGCAGCTTTCCGGACAGGGGACAAGAGACCCAGTACTTC
TRBV2	NA	TRBD1	TRBJ2-7	15	CASSASGTGVGEQYF	TGTGCCAGCAGTGCCTCCGGGACAGGGGTCGGCGAGCAGTACTTC
TRBV6-5	few	TRBD1	TRBJ1-2	12	CASRGQGYGYTF	TGTGCCAGCAGGGGACAGGGCTATGGCTACACCTTC
TRBV6-5	NA	NA	TRBJ2-3	14	CASSPDTSTDTQYF	TGTGCCAGCAGTCCGGACACTAGCACAGATACGCAGTATTTT
TRBV9	NA	NA	TRBJ2-3	12	CASSPSTDTQYF	TGTGCCAGCAGCCCTAGCACAGATACGCAGTATTTT
TRBV13	few	NA	TRBJ1-2	13	CASSLVGAEGYTF	TGTGCCAGCAGCTTAGTAGGGGCGGAAGGCTACACCTTC
TRBV10-1	NA	TRBD2	TRBJ2-5	16	CASSELLAGGRETQYF	TGCGCCAGCAGTGAGCTACTAGCGGGAGGTCGAGAGACCCAGTACTTC
TRBV28	once	TRBD1	TRBJ2-7	16	CASSTREDRGTYEQYF	TGTGCCAGCAGCACCAGAGAGGACAGGGGTACCTACGAGCAGTACTTC
TRBV6-1	NA	NA	TRBJ2-7	13	CASSSGDQYEQYF	TGTGCCAGCAGTTCTGGGGACCAGTACGAGCAGTACTTC
TRBV19	medium-sized	TRBD2	TRBJ2-7	14	CASSIGSGSHEQYF	TGTGCCAGTAGTATTGGTAGCGGGAGTCACGAGCAGTACTTC
TRBV18	NA	TRBD1	TRBJ2-5	16	CASSPTAGGPQETQYF	TGTGCCAGCTCACCAACTGCAGGGGGCCCACAAGAGACCCAGTACTTC
TRBV6-6	NA	TRBD2	TRBJ2-7	15	CASSQSARETGEQYF	TGTGCCAGCAGTCAAAGCGCGCGGGAGACTGGGGAGCAGTACTTC
TRBV27	NA	NA	TRBJ1-4	14	CASSFGRGNEKLFF	TGTGCCAGCAGTTTTGGAAGAGGGAATGAAAAACTGTTTTTT
TRBV9	NA	NA	TRBJ2-1	14	CASSTAGINNEQFF	TGTGCCAGCAGCACGGCCGGGATAAACAATGAGCAGTTCTTC
TRBV5-6	NA	TRBD2	TRBJ2-1	14	CAVGTSGRALGQFF	TGTGCCGTAGGAACTAGCGGGAGGGCCCTGGGGCAGTTCTTC
TRBV6-6	NA	NA	TRBJ2-1	14	CASSYYYEGGEQFF	TGTGCCAGCAGTTACTACTACGAGGGCGGCGAGCAGTTCTTC
TRBV19	NA	NA	TRBJ1-1	15	CASRLGDGLNTEAFF	TGTGCCAGTAGGCTGGGGGATGGACTCAACACTGAAGCTTTCTTT
TRBV27	NA	NA	TRBJ2-7	14	CASSLRGGAYEQYF	TGTGCCAGCAGTTTAAGGGGGGGAGCGTACGAGCAGTACTTC
TRBV14	NA	TRBD2	TRBJ2-1	19	CASSLLGGGSAPAYNEQFF	TGTGCCAGCAGCCTTCTTGGAGGCGGGAGTGCTCCGGCCTACAATGAGCAGTTCTTC
TRBV6-1	once	NA	TRBJ1-5	17	CASSEVWGATFNQPQHF	TGTGCCAGCAGTGAAGTTTGGGGGGCGACTTTCAATCAGCCCCAGCATTTT
TRBV11-2	NA	TRBD2	TRBJ2-2	15	CASSGRGGGTGELFF	TGTGCCAGCAGCGGCCGGGGGGGCGGCACCGGGGAGCTGTTTTTT
TRBV7-9	NA	NA	TRBJ1-2	13	CASSLQGSYGYTF	TGTGCCAGCAGCTTACAGGGGAGCTATGGCTACACCTTC
TRBV4-3	NA	TRBD2	TRBJ2-3	15	CASSPKREDTDTQYF	TGCGCCAGCAGCCCCAAGCGGGAGGACACAGATACGCAGTATTTT